The 25 T cell receptor beta chains reported below all come from one sample, sequenced in a study of technical replicates of blood from a few donors. TCRdb's table, derived via immunoSEQ multiplex PCR, lists solely in-frame clones and lacks some. Of tens of thousands of clones listed, 90% to 97% are singletons. The sample taken for sequencing was T cells isolated from PBMCs. The source is a human donor in good health.

The chain uses TRBV5-6 and TRBJ1-3; D not certain. The germline CDR1 and CDR2 sequences are SGHDT and YYEEEE. This CDR3 is 12 amino acids long. V lost 2 bases and J lost 8, with 8 bases in between. The CDR3 is CASSFSGYTIYF. The CDR3 coding sequence is TGTGCCAGCAGCTTTTCAGGCTACACCATATATTTT.

The rearrangement uses TRBV7-6 and TRBJ2-7, with 7 bases fitting TRBD1. J lost 3 bases, V lost 2 bases, and 7 bases had no gene match. The CDR3 loop spans 15 amino acids. Germline CDR1 is SGHVS and CDR2 is FNYEAQ. The chain's CDR3 is CASSLNRGELYEQYF. The CDR3 DNA follows: TGTGCCAGCAGCTTAAACAGGGGCGAACTCTACGAGCAGTACTTC.

The chain joins TRBV5-1 to TRBJ2-1; D might be TRBD2 (6 bases). The ends were cut back, 1 base at V and 0 bases at J, with 8 bases in the middle. The germline V gene has CDR1 SGHRS and CDR2 YFSETQ. The CDR3 consists of 15 residues. CDR3: CASSLPGSSYNEQFF. CDR3 sequence (DNA): TGCGCCAGCAGCTTGCCCGGGAGCTCCTACAATGAGCAGTTCTTC.

V and J are TRBV11-2 and TRBJ2-7; 16 nucleotides line up with TRBD2. Germline V CDR1 and CDR2: SGHAT, FQNNGV. The CDR3 is 16 amino acids. V shed 3 bases and J 2 bases; nucleotides not matched to a gene: 1. Here the CDR3 reads CASSLGLAGGAYEQYF. The CDR3 DNA is TGTGCCAGCAGCTTGGGACTAGCGGGAGGGGCCTACGAGCAGTACTTC.

The chain couples TRBV4-2 to TRBJ2-7, with 8 bases lining up with TRBD2. The CDR3 runs 13 residues. Germline CDR1 reads LGHNA; CDR2 reads YNFKEQ. With V trimmed by 6 bases and J by 4 bases, 5 bases remained unmatched. Written as DNA, the CDR3 is TGTGCCAGCAGTTCCGGGGGGGGGTACGAGCAGTACTTC. Residues: CASSSGGGYEQYF.

Written as DNA, the CDR3 is TGTGCCAGCAGTTTAGAATACCCTGGAGAGGTACACAATGAGCAGTTCTTC. This translates into CASSLEYPGEVHNEQFF. This chain joins TRBV28 and TRBJ2-1, with D unresolved. CDR1 is MDHEN, CDR2 SYDVKM, per germline. The CDR3 is made up of 17 amino acids. V lost 2 bases and J 5 bases, leaving 19 bases between the germline ends.

This clone came up once. The chain combines TRBV5-6 with TRBJ1-5, with TRBD1 as a possible D gene (6 bases). CDR1 is SGHDT, CDR2 YYEEEE, per germline. V lost 1 base and J 7 bases, leaving 15 bases between the germline ends. This CDR3 has 15 amino acids. CDR3 sequence (DNA): TGTGCCAGCAGCTTGTACAGGGAAATTCTCCAGCCCCAGCATTTT. It encodes CASSLYREILQPQHF.

The chain has TRBV29-1 and TRBJ2-7; TRBD1 matches at 9 bases. CDR3 length equals 14 residues. J gave up 7 bases and V 4 bases, and 11 bases lay outside the gene matches. Germline V gives CDR1 SQVTM, CDR2 ANQGSEA. CDR3 nucleotides: TGCAGCGTTGGGTACGGGACAGGGTCTACGGAGCAGTACTTC. It encodes CSVGYGTGSTEQYF.

The V gene is TRBV7-3, the J gene TRBJ2-5; unclear D gene. This CDR3 is 13 amino acids long. CDR1 is SGHTA and CDR2 is FQGTGA in the germline V gene. The ends were cut back, 10 bases at V and 4 bases at J, with 16 bases in the middle. Here the CDR3 reads CATFGPVIETQYF. The CDR3 bases are TGTGCCACCTTCGGTCCGGTGATAGAGACCCAGTACTTC. Full variable domain (missing parts from reference TRBV7-3 and TRBJ2-5): GAGVSQTPSNKVTEKGKYVELRCDPISGHTALYWYRQSLGQGPEFLIYFQGTGAADDSGLPNDRFFAVRPEGSVSTLKIQRTERGDSAVYLCATFGPVIETQYFGPGTRLLVL.

The gene calls are TRBV9 and TRBJ2-1, with a tentative D call TRBD2 (6 bases). Germline V gives CDR1 SGDLS, CDR2 YYNGEE. The CDR3 runs 16 residues. The V end lost 6 bases, the J end lost 5 bases, and 21 bases lay between the germline ends. CDR3 loop: CASTQSAGLYNNEQFF. The CDR3 DNA follows: TGTGCCAGCACCCAAAGTGCGGGACTTTATAACAATGAGCAGTTCTTC.

CDR3 DNA sequence: TGTGCCAGCAGCGTAGCGATAGACTCTACCTACGAGCAGTACTTC. It specifies CASSVAIDSTYEQYF. This chain uses TRBV9 with TRBJ2-7; D is ambiguous. The ends were cut back, 0 bases at V and 2 bases at J, with 12 bases in the middle. This CDR3 is 15 amino acids long. Germline CDR1 and CDR2: SGDLS and YYNGEE. Complete variable domain (other parts from reference TRBV9 and TRBJ2-7): DSGVTQTPKHLITATGQRVTLRCSPRSGDLSVYWYQQSLDQGLQFLIQYYNGEERAKGNILERFSAQQFPDLHSELNLSSLELGDSALYFCASSVAIDSTYEQYFGPGTRLTVT.

V gene TRBV6-4 combines with J gene TRBJ2-7, with D tentatively TRBD2 (6 bases). V lost 5 bases, J lost 5 bases, and 16 bases lay in between. The CDR3 has 14 amino acids. From germline, CDR1 is MRHNA and CDR2 SNTAGT. The CDR3 is CASSTRVGGNEQYF. The CDR3 nucleotides are TGTGCCAGCAGTACCCGAGTGGGGGGTAACGAGCAGTACTTC.

In DNA form, the CDR3 reads TGTGCCAGCAGTTTTGGGGCCGTGGATACGCAGTATTTT. Its protein is CASSFGAVDTQYF. The chain carries TRBV6-5 and TRBJ2-3, with D perhaps matching TRBD1 (5 bases). Per germline, CDR1 MNHEY and CDR2 SVGAGI. V was trimmed by 4 bases and J by 6 bases, leaving 11 bases between them. This CDR3 spans 13 amino acids.

The chain is built from TRBV7-2 and TRBJ2-1, with D perhaps matching TRBD2 (5 bases). Trimming stripped 2 bases from V and 2 bases from J, with 16 bases between. Germline loops: CDR1 SGHTA, CDR2 FQGNSA. CDR3 length: 17 amino acids. The CDR3 bases are TGTGCCAGCAGCTTAAATCGGGGATTTTTGGCCTACAATGAGCAGTTCTTC. Translation: CASSLNRGFLAYNEQFF.

The chain recombines TRBV27 with TRBJ1-5, with TRBD1 identical over 10 bases. CDR1 and CDR2 (germline): MNHEY, SMNVEV (reference sequence). The CDR3 covers 15 residues. With V trimmed by 8 bases and J by 6 bases, 10 bases remained unmatched. The CDR3 DNA is TGTGCCAGCCGGGACAGGGGTAACTTATTTCAGCCCCAGCATTTT. Its protein product is CASRDRGNLFQPQHF.

The chain carries TRBV28 and TRBJ2-3; D uncertain. V was shortened by 5 bases and J by 6 bases, with 18 bases between the two germline ends. Germline V gene data show CDR1 as MDHEN and CDR2 as SYDVKM. The CDR3 totals 15 residues. CDR3 nucleotides: TGTGCCAGCAGTCCGCACACCCCTCCCATGGATACGCAGTATTTT. Its protein is CASSPHTPPMDTQYF.

The J gene is TRBJ2-3, the V gene TRBV4-1, with D possibly being TRBD2 (6 bases). Germline CDR1 and CDR2: MGHRA and YSYEKL. The CDR3 has 16 residues. V was pared by 0 bases and J by 0 bases, with 10 bases between. This CDR3 is CASSQDGGRSTDTQYF. CDR3 DNA sequence: TGCGCCAGCAGCCAAGACGGAGGGAGGAGCACAGATACGCAGTATTTT.

The CDR3 nucleotides are TGTGCCAGCACCATAATCATACAGGGTGGTACTGGCTACACCTTC. It is translated as CASTIIIQGGTGYTF. V and J are TRBV2 and TRBJ1-2, with a weak D call TRBD1 (6 bases). Looked up from germline, CDR1 is SNHLY and CDR2 is FYNNEI. V gave up 7 bases and J gave up 7 bases, with 22 bases separating them. The CDR3 is 15 amino acids.

The chain carries TRBV6-1 and TRBJ1-5; no firm D call. The V gene lost 2 bases and the J gene lost 4 bases, with 6 bases spanning the gap. Germline CDR1 is MNHNS and CDR2 is SASEGT. CDR3 size: 13 residues. CDR3 in amino acids: CASSETGNQPQHF. The CDR3 DNA sequence: TGTGCCAGCAGTGAAACGGGAAATCAGCCCCAGCATTTT.

The V and J genes are TRBV14 and TRBJ1-4, with 8 bases identical to TRBD1. The junction had 5 bases not matched to a gene; V was cut back by 3 bases and J by 8 bases. The germline CDR1 and CDR2 sequences are SGHDN and FVKESK. The CDR3 sequence is 14 residues long. In nucleotides, the CDR3 is TGTGCCAGCAGCCAGGACAGGGCCGCAGAAAAACTGTTTTTT. This gives the protein CASSQDRAAEKLFF.

This clone was seen a single time. The chain employs TRBV29-1 and TRBJ2-3, with a weak D call TRBD1 (5 bases). The CDR3 has 12 residues. V lost 4 bases to trimming and J lost 7 bases, with 12 bases between them. The V gene's germline CDR1 is SQVTM and CDR2 ANQGSEA. The CDR3 DNA is TGCAGCGTTGTACAGGTCGAATATACGCAGTATTTT. The encoded protein is CSVVQVEYTQYF.

This chain connects TRBV6-1 to TRBJ2-7; perhaps TRBD1 as D (5 bases). The CDR3 is 16 amino acids. CDR1 and CDR2 from the germline V gene are MNHNS and SASEGT. V lost 0 bases and J 2 bases, leaving 14 bases between the germline ends. Here the CDR3 DNA reads TGTGCCAGCAGTGAAGCTTTAGGGGCCCAGGCCTACGAGCAGTACTTC. This encodes CASSEALGAQAYEQYF.

Points on this clone: This same CDR3 is encoded by further DNA sequences in the sample. The genes are TRBV27 and TRBJ2-7; tentatively, D is TRBD1 (6 bases). This CDR3 comprises 13 residues. Germline CDR1 reads MNHEY; CDR2 reads SMNVEV (reference sequence). The V gene lost 3 bases and the J gene lost 4 bases, with 10 bases spanning the gap. The CDR3 DNA is TGTGCCAGCAGTTTCGGCAGGGGTTACGAGCAGTACTTC. Its protein product is CASSFGRGYEQYF.

The chain has TRBV11-3 and TRBJ1-2; 8 nucleotides align to TRBD1. The CDR3 contains 12 residues. The germline gives CDR1 SGHNT, CDR2 YENEEA. Trimming at V came to 1 base and at J to 8 bases, leaving 0 bases not matched to a gene. CDR3 amino acids: CASSLGTGGYTF. The CDR3 DNA follows: TGTGCCAGCAGCTTAGGGACAGGGGGCTACACCTTC.

The chain is built from TRBV10-3 and TRBJ2-5; 8 bases agree with TRBD2. The CDR3 covers 13 residues. Per the germline V gene, CDR1 is ENHRY and CDR2 is SYGVKD. The ends lost 10 bases at V and 5 bases at J; junction bases unmatched: 9. CDR3 in DNA: TGTGCCACCGGAGCGGGGGAGGGGGAGACCCAGTACTTC. Translated: CATGAGEGETQYF.